This is a list of T cell receptor beta chains from one sample in a study of blood T cell repertoires in COVID-19. Sequencing used immunoSEQ multiplex PCR; TCRdb keeps in-frame clones, though not all of them. The sample lists some 180,000 clones, approximately 86% seen once, with 20% to 25% in the top ten. The sequencing input was PBMCs or T cells enriched from blood (not recorded which). The receptors shown here come from a woman in her 40s in a cohort exposed to, infected with or recovered from COVID-19 (not recorded which). Each CDR3 is given with its conserved first and last residue. A D gene is named only where the DNA matches it firmly. A clone size is listed for some rows: how often the clone was seen (once, few, many), or a class if it is expanded.

length: 14
size: .
V: TRBV7-6
D: .
J: TRBJ1-1
CDR3: CASSSTSWGDEAFF
DNA: TGTGCCAGCAGCTCAACCTCCTGGGGGGATGAAGCTTTCTTT

length: 14
size: .
V: TRBV6-5
D: TRBD1
J: TRBJ1-4
CDR3: CASSSGGTGEKLFF
DNA: TGTGCCAGCAGCTCCGGGGGGACAGGGGAAAAACTGTTTTTT

length: 14
size: .
V: TRBV7-6
D: TRBD1
J: TRBJ2-2
CDR3: CASSFGQGTGELFF
DNA: TGTGCCAGCAGCTTTGGACAGGGTACCGGGGAGCTGTTTTTT

length: 14
size: .
V: TRBV7-2
D: .
J: TRBJ1-1
CDR3: CASSLASAATEAFF
DNA: TGTGCCAGCAGCTTAGCGAGCGCAGCTACTGAAGCTTTCTTT

length: 14
size: once
V: TRBV7-9
D: TRBD2
J: TRBJ2-7
CDR3: CASSLGAGGYEQYF
DNA: TGTGCCAGCAGCTTAGGAGCGGGAGGCTACGAGCAGTACTTC

length: 19
size: .
V: TRBV18
D: TRBD2
J: TRBJ2-3
CDR3: CASSPSPSGGFPPTDTQYF
DNA: TGTGCCAGCTCACCATCTCCAAGCGGGGGGTTCCCTCCCACAGATACGCAGTATTTT

length: 17
size: .
V: TRBV27
D: TRBD1
J: TRBJ1-1
CDR3: CASSGQGARLFDTEAFF
DNA: TGTGCCAGCAGTGGACAGGGGGCCAGGTTGTTCGACACTGAAGCTTTCTTT

length: 15
size: .
V: TRBV6-2/TRBV6-3
D: TRBD2
J: TRBJ2-1
CDR3: CASSSSGGSYNEQFF
DNA: TGTGCCAGCAGTTCTAGCGGGGGGTCCTACAATGAGCAGTTCTTC

length: 14
size: once
V: TRBV5-1
D: .
J: TRBJ2-7
CDR3: CASSFSRGVGEQYF
DNA: TGCGCCAGCAGCTTTTCCAGGGGAGTTGGGGAGCAGTACTTC

length: 15
size: .
V: TRBV3-1/TRBV3-2
D: TRBD2
J: TRBJ2-1
CDR3: CASSSRGGSYNEQFF
DNA: TGTGCCAGCAGCTCGCGGGGGGGCTCCTACAATGAGCAGTTCTTC

length: 15
size: .
V: TRBV6-5
D: TRBD2
J: TRBJ2-7
CDR3: CASIRSLAGKHEQYF
DNA: TGTGCCAGCATAAGGAGCCTAGCGGGAAAGCACGAGCAGTACTTC

length: 14
size: .
V: TRBV11-2
D: .
J: TRBJ1-2
CDR3: CASSLGGPTYGYTF
DNA: TGTGCCAGCAGCTTAGGAGGGCCGACTTATGGCTACACCTTC

length: 12
size: .
V: TRBV12-3/TRBV12-4
D: .
J: TRBJ2-1
CDR3: CASSYPGNEQFF
DNA: TGTGCCAGCAGTTACCCGGGGAATGAGCAGTTCTTC